This T cell receptor beta chain was captured in a study of shared clonotypes between healthy human individuals. Whole-study results and caveats: As a rule, naive subsets had a larger estimated richness than memory subsets.

Splitting of each subset's genomic DNA was done evenly across several immunoSEQ plates. The repertoire was sequenced with immunoSEQ multiplex PCR; TCRdb's copy has only in-frame clones and lacks some. The data show 1.5 million to 1.9 million clones, nearly 99% seen once. A note on this clone: Its antigen is still unknown.

The V gene's germline CDR1 is SNHLY and CDR2 FYNNEI. This CDR3 contains 16 residues. The V and J ends lost 6 bases and 4 bases, in that order; junction bases with no gene match: 6. Adult donors, all healthy and HIV-negative, had no recent acute infections or vaccinations. This chain uses TRBV2 with TRBJ2-2; 12 bases match TRBD2. The material sequenced was naive CD4+ T cells sorted from blood. The subset was: CD45RA+ positively selected. The receptor was derived from a man aged 30 to 39 in good health. CDR3 region: CASRELAGGSTGELFF. The CDR3 DNA sequence: TGTGCCAGCAGGGAACTAGCGGGAGGCTCCACCGGGGAGCTGTTTTTT. Based on the CDR3 plus reference TRBV2 and TRBJ2-2, the full variable domain is EPEVTQTPSHQVTQMGQEVILRCVPISNHLYFYWYRQILGQKVEFLVSFYNNEISEKSEIFDDQFSVERPDGSNFTLKIRSTKLEDSAMYFCASRELAGGSTGELFFGEGSRLTVL.